The rows below give T cell receptor beta chains drawn from one sample of a study of T cell changes during pregnancy in multiple sclerosis. TCRdb keeps only in-frame clones here, not all; method: immunoSEQ multiplex PCR. The sample records about 73,000 clones, roughly 92% being singletons. The specimen was peripheral blood, collected in the third trimester of pregnancy. The receptor set was obtained from a female donor in good health, enrolled as a control in a pregnancy study. Each CDR3 is given without its conserved first and last residue. Each record gives: CDR3 length, V gene, CDR3 protein.

cdr3_length: 13
v_call: TRBV7-8
cdr3_aa: ASSMTGQTSYEQY

cdr3_length: 11
v_call: TRBV5-4
cdr3_aa: ASSYTGSGELF

cdr3_length: 15
v_call: TRBV15
cdr3_aa: ATSRDYAGQGIYEQY

cdr3_length: 9
v_call: TRBV2
cdr3_aa: ASGRGYEQY

cdr3_length: 13
v_call: TRBV7-2
cdr3_aa: ASSNVGQVYNEQF

cdr3_length: 19
v_call: TRBV5-1
cdr3_aa: ASSRHWTSGGSISNTGELF

cdr3_length: 10
v_call: TRBV6-1
cdr3_aa: ASIDGGYGYT

cdr3_length: 14
v_call: TRBV19
cdr3_aa: ASSIGTSGGTDTQY

cdr3_length: 18
v_call: TRBV4-1
cdr3_aa: ASSQAGLQTGYAGANVLT

cdr3_length: 11
v_call: TRBV10-3
cdr3_aa: AISGRVNTEAF

cdr3_length: 12
v_call: TRBV6-1
cdr3_aa: ASSAPDWDTEAF

cdr3_length: 13
v_call: TRBV6-1
cdr3_aa: ASSPSVGLNYGYT

cdr3_length: 14
v_call: TRBV27
cdr3_aa: ASSFSAGLGTGELF

cdr3_length: 13
v_call: TRBV13
cdr3_aa: ASSKKREGGETQY

cdr3_length: 13
v_call: TRBV9
cdr3_aa: ASSPWGGSTDTQY

cdr3_length: 13
v_call: TRBV18
cdr3_aa: ASSPTRGANEKLF

cdr3_length: 15
v_call: TRBV27
cdr3_aa: ASSRGGGHSSYNEQF

cdr3_length: 14
v_call: TRBV11-3
cdr3_aa: ASSPGLAGREETQY

cdr3_length: 13
v_call: TRBV5-8
cdr3_aa: ASSPRLEGNSPLH

cdr3_length: 12
v_call: TRBV4-1
cdr3_aa: ASSHLRGLYGYT

cdr3_length: 12
v_call: TRBV7-8
cdr3_aa: ASGYSRDSDTQY

cdr3_length: 13
v_call: TRBV7-9
cdr3_aa: ASSFLGTGDEKLF

cdr3_length: 12
v_call: TRBV5-6
cdr3_aa: ASSLGQGGYEQY

cdr3_length: 13
v_call: TRBV11-2
cdr3_aa: ASSLRTPREVAQY

cdr3_length: 9
v_call: TRBV27
cdr3_aa: ASSSTDTQY

cdr3_length: 10
v_call: TRBV7-2
cdr3_aa: ASSLALDTQY

cdr3_length: 11
v_call: TRBV5-1
cdr3_aa: ASSLGGQGEAF

cdr3_length: 15
v_call: TRBV5-1
cdr3_aa: ASSLSGGTLAKNIQY

cdr3_length: 11
v_call: TRBV30
cdr3_aa: AWSKGGSGEQY

cdr3_length: 13
v_call: TRBV7-2
cdr3_aa: ASSSGRGLSYGYT

cdr3_length: 12
v_call: TRBV6-1
cdr3_aa: ASSERSQGEKLF

cdr3_length: 11
v_call: TRBV6-6
cdr3_aa: ASSWPGVETQY

cdr3_length: 15
v_call: TRBV11-2
cdr3_aa: ASSLGGMGQGDETQY